This T cell receptor beta chain was sequenced in a study of blood T cell repertoires in COVID-19. In the original analysis: Amplifying reference gene primers gave estimates of nucleated cell counts. Profiling relied on immunoSEQ multiplex PCR, and the TCRdb table lists in-frame clones only, not all of them. The DNA was the basis for D and trimming; V, J and clone size are from that table. The sample has hundreds of thousands of clones; roughly 85% are singletons. Looked up from germline, CDR1 is MNHEY and CDR2 is SVGAGI. This CDR3 comprises 13 residues. The germline V and J ends were trimmed by 7 bases and 0 bases, with 7 bases remaining between them.

The chain uses TRBV6-5 and TRBJ2-1; D gene ambiguous. The sequenced material came from peripheral blood. The sequence derives from a human donor in a cohort sampled during active COVID-19. CDR3 in DNA: TGTGCCAGCAAACTACGCTCCTACAATGAGCAGTTCTTC. Protein product: CASKLRSYNEQFF.